The 29 T cell receptor beta chains in this list originate from one sample, sequenced in a study of monozygotic twins with inflammatory bowel disease. Each CDR3 protein gets one entry in TCRdb, which reprocessed the 5' RACE reads and gives no DNA. The sample has around 140,000 distinct CDR3 sequences. Material for sequencing was blood. These receptors came from a human donor with ulcerative colitis or Crohn's disease, or a healthy co-twin of an affected twin (not recorded which).

The chain joins TRBV20-1 to TRBJ1-5; TCRdb picks TRBD1, but there is no DNA to check that call. The germline V gene encodes CDR1 DFQATT and CDR2 SNEGSKA (reference sequence). This CDR3 has 13 amino acids. The chain's CDR3 is CSARGQGSQPQHF.

The J gene is TRBJ2-3, the V gene TRBV4-2; no DNA is available, so the TRBD2 call from TCRdb remains unchecked. The CDR3 runs to 16 residues. CDR1 is LGHNA and CDR2 is YNFKEQ in the germline V gene. The CDR3 protein is CASSQDAGVVADTQYF.

V gene TRBV15 combines with J gene TRBJ1-3. CDR1 is LNHNV, CDR2 YYDKDF, per germline (reference sequence). The CDR3 is 15 residues long. The CDR3 sequence is CATSLDEGSGNTIYF.

The rearrangement joins TRBV7-8 to TRBJ2-1; TCRdb gives TRBD1 as the D gene, but with no DNA this cannot be confirmed. The germline CDR1 and CDR2 sequences are SGHVS and FQNEAQ. The CDR3 consists of 16 residues. The CDR3 loop reads CASSSLNREVFHEQFF.

The chain couples TRBV28 to TRBJ2-7; TCRdb picks TRBD1, but there is no DNA to check that call. The CDR3 has 15 amino acids. Per the germline V gene, CDR1 is MDHEN and CDR2 is SYDVKM. The CDR3 reads CASSEPGRGSGEQYF.

The rearrangement links TRBV29-1 to TRBJ2-2; the D gene TCRdb calls, TRBD1, cannot be checked with no DNA. The germline CDR1 and CDR2 sequences are SQVTM and ANQGSEA. The CDR3 sequence is 13 residues long. The CDR3 protein is CSVDIGQAGELFF.

The CDR3 loop is CASSLSAELNEQYF. V gene TRBV5-1 combines with J gene TRBJ2-1. Germline assignment: CDR1 SGHRS and CDR2 YFSETQ. The CDR3 is made up of 14 amino acids.

The rearrangement links TRBV6-2 or TRBV6-3 to TRBJ2-4. This CDR3 contains 13 residues. The germline CDR1 and CDR2 sequences are MNHEY and SVGEGT. CDR3 region: CASSLDTINIQYF.

This chain uses TRBV5-1 with TRBJ2-3; TCRdb picks TRBD1, but there is no DNA to check that call. The CDR3 length is 14 residues. Germline V gene data show CDR1 as SGHRS and CDR2 as YFSETQ. The CDR3 here is CASSYQGRADTQYF.

The gene calls are TRBV7-3 and TRBJ1-3. This CDR3 contains 12 residues. From germline, CDR1 is SGHTA and CDR2 FQGTGA. The CDR3 loop reads CASSLDGNTIYF. Full variable domain (missing parts from reference TRBV7-3 and TRBJ1-3): GAGVSQTPSNKVTEKGKYVELRCDPISGHTALYWYRQSLGQGPEFLIYFQGTGAADDSGLPNDRFFAVRPEGSVSTLKIQRTERGDSAVYLCASSLDGNTIYFGEGSWLTVV.

The chain combines TRBV20-1 with TRBJ2-7; with no DNA, the TCRdb D assignment of TRBD1 cannot be verified. The CDR3 is made up of 14 amino acids. Germline V lookup: CDR1 DFQATT, CDR2 SNEGSKA (reference sequence). This CDR3 reads CSAVTLTGLGEQYF.

V gene TRBV9 combines with J gene TRBJ2-5; no DNA is available, so the TRBD1 call from TCRdb remains unchecked. This CDR3 is 14 amino acids long. Germline V gives CDR1 SGDLS, CDR2 YYNGEE. The CDR3: CASSVGGRKETQYF.

The chain joins TRBV3-1 to TRBJ2-1; TCRdb reports TRBD2, a call that lacks DNA to check it against. From germline, CDR1 is LGHDT and CDR2 YNNKEL (reference sequence). CDR3 size: 15 residues. The CDR3 reads CASTGLAGPYNEQFF.

The gene calls are TRBV4-3 and TRBJ2-1. This CDR3 spans 16 amino acids. Looked up from germline, CDR1 is LGHNA and CDR2 is YSLEER. CDR3 amino acids: CASSQDHRGSYNEQFF.

The rearrangement links TRBV20-1 to TRBJ2-7; as DNA is missing, the TRBD2 call by TCRdb cannot be tested. CDR1 and CDR2 (germline): DFQATT, SNEGSKA (reference sequence). The length of the CDR3 is 14 residues. CDR3 protein: CSARLAGNNYEQYF.

The chain uses TRBV6-1 and TRBJ2-3; TCRdb calls TRBD2, which cannot be checked without DNA. The germline gives CDR1 MNHNS, CDR2 SASEGT. This CDR3 is built from 18 residues. The CDR3 sequence: CASESSSGRSTSTDTQYF.

The chain is built from TRBV4-2 and TRBJ2-5; TCRdb picks TRBD2, but there is no DNA to check that call. This CDR3 spans 16 amino acids. Per the germline V gene, CDR1 is LGHNA and CDR2 is YNFKEQ. The CDR3 reads CASSQGTSGAQETQYF.

J is TRBJ1-1 and V is TRBV5-1; the D call of TRBD1 rests on TCRdb alone, since no DNA is present to check it. The germline V gene has CDR1 SGHRS and CDR2 YFSETQ. The CDR3 contains 13 residues. The CDR3 loop reads CASSLEPGRAAFF.

The chain combines TRBV6-2 or TRBV6-3 with TRBJ2-7. Germline CDR1 and CDR2: MNHEY and SVGEGT. This CDR3 region has 14 residues. The CDR3 reads CASSYKNLAYEQYF.

The rearrangement uses TRBV7-2 and TRBJ2-3; TCRdb's D call of TRBD1 is untestable without DNA. CDR1 and CDR2 from the germline V gene are SGHTA and FQGNSA. CDR3 length equals 15 residues. CDR3: CASSFWTGATDTQYF.

V and J are TRBV12-3 or TRBV12-4 and TRBJ2-7; the D call from TCRdb, TRBD1, cannot be confirmed without DNA. The CDR3 sequence is 15 residues long. CDR3 amino acids: CASRATRDTSYEQYF.

The chain joins TRBV5-1 to TRBJ1-4. Germline CDR1 SGHRS, CDR2 YFSETQ. The CDR3 is 15 residues long. Here the CDR3 reads CASSLDGGLDEKLFF.

This chain links TRBV6-1 with TRBJ2-3. This CDR3 comprises 14 residues. The germline V gene encodes CDR1 MNHNS and CDR2 SASEGT. CDR3 residues: CASSEKLAPDTQYF.

The chain employs TRBV19 and TRBJ2-1; lacking DNA, the TRBD2 call made by TCRdb goes unchecked. This CDR3 contains 12 residues. Looked up from germline, CDR1 is LNHDA and CDR2 is SQIVND (reference sequence). The CDR3 region is CASGTSHNEQFF.

The chain carries TRBV12-3 or TRBV12-4 and TRBJ2-1; TCRdb picks TRBD2, but there is no DNA to check that call. This CDR3 is built from 15 residues. The CDR3 loop reads CASSFAGLDYNEQFF.

V is TRBV5-6 and J is TRBJ1-1. The CDR3 covers 13 residues. CDR1 and CDR2 (germline): SGHDT, YYEEEE. The CDR3 here is CASSLEGCIEAFF.

This chain links TRBV20-1 with TRBJ1-1; TCRdb names TRBD1, which stays unverified in the absence of DNA. The CDR3 length is 15 residues. Germline CDR1 and CDR2: DFQATT and SNEGSKA (reference sequence). CDR3 amino acids: CSASSSLRGYTEAFF.

The chain employs TRBV6-1 and TRBJ2-6; lacking DNA, the TRBD1 call made by TCRdb goes unchecked. CDR3 length: 16 residues. The V gene's germline CDR1 is MNHNS and CDR2 SASEGT. This chain's CDR3 is CASSEVGGPGANVLTF.

The genes are TRBV29-1 and TRBJ1-1. In germline, CDR1 is SQVTM, CDR2 ANQGSEA. This CDR3 is built from 12 residues. CDR3 amino acids: CSVEQTVPRAFF.